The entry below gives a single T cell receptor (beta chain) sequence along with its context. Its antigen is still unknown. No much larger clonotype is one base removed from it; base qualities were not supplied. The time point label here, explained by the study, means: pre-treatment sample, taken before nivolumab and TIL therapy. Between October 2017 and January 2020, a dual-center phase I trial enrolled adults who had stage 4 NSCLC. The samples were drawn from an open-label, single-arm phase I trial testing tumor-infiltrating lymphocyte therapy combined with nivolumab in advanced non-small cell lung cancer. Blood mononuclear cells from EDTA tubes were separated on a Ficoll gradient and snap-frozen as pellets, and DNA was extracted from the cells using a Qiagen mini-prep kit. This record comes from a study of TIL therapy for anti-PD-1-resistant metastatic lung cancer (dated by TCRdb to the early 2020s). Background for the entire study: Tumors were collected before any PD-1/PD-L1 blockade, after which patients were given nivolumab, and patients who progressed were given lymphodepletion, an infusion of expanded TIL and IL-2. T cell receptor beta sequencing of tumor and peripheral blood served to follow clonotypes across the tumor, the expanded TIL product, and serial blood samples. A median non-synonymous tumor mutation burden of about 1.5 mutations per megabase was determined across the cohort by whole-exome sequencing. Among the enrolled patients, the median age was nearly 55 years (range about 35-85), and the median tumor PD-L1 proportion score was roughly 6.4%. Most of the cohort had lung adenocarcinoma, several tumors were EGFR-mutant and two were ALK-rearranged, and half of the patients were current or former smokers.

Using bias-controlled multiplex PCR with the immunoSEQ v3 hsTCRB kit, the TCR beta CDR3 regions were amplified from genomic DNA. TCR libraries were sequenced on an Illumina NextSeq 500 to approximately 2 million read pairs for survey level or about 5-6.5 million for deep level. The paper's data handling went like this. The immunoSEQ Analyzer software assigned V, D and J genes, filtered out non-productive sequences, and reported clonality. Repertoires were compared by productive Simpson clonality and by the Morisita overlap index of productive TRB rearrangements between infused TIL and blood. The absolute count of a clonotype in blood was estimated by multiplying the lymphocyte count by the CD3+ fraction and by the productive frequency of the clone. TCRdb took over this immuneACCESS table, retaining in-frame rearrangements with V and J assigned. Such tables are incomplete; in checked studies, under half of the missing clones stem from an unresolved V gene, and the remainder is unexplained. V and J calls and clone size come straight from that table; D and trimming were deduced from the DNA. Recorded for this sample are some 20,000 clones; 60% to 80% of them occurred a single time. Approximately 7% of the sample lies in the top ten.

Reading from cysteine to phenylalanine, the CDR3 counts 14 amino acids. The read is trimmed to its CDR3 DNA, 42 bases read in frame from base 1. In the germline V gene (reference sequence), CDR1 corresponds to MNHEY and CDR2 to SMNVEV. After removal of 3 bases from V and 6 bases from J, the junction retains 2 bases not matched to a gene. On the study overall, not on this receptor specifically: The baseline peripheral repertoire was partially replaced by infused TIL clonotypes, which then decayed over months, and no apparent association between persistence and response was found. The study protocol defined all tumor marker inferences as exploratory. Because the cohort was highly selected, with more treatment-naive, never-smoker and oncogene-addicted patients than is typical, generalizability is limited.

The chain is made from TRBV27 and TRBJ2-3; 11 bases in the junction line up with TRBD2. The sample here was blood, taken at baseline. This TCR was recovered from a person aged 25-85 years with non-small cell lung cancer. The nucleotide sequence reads TGTGCCAGCAGTTTTACTAGCGGGGGTGATACGCAGTATTTT. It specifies CASSFTSGGDTQYF.